This is a list of T cell receptor beta chains from one sample in a study of T cells in Graves' hyperthyroidism and ophthalmopathy. TCRdb recomputed calls from the multiplex PCR reads with MiXCR, one row per CDR3 protein. The table shows around 340,000 distinct CDR3 sequences, with around 16% occurring only once. Sequenced: blood. The receptor source for this set is a man aged 30-40 years with Graves' hyperthyroidism. CDR3s leave out the opening cysteine and the closing phenylalanine or tryptophan. Fields, in order: clone size, V gene, J gene, CDR3 protein. For some rows the clone size is stated as once, few or many, or as a class when expanded; others skip it.

abundance: many; v_gene: TRBV2; j_gene: TRBJ2-7; CDR3aa: ASSANIGFSYEQY
abundance: NA; v_gene: TRBV3-1; j_gene: TRBJ1-1; CDR3aa: ASSPRGQNTEAF
abundance: many; v_gene: TRBV12-3/TRBV12-4; j_gene: TRBJ2-3; CDR3aa: ASSLSAVDTQY
abundance: few; v_gene: TRBV29-1; j_gene: TRBJ1-1; CDR3aa: SAGAANTEAF
abundance: many; v_gene: TRBV11-2; j_gene: TRBJ2-7; CDR3aa: ASSLATGTGGSYEQY
abundance: once; v_gene: TRBV18; j_gene: TRBJ1-2; CDR3aa: AGSPAREDGYT
abundance: few; v_gene: TRBV12-3/TRBV12-4; j_gene: TRBJ2-3; CDR3aa: ASCREGVTDTQY
abundance: few; v_gene: TRBV28; j_gene: TRBJ2-2; CDR3aa: AGGQPAAGELF
abundance: few; v_gene: TRBV15; j_gene: TRBJ2-7; CDR3aa: ATSSRDTESYEQY
abundance: few; v_gene: TRBV30; j_gene: TRBJ2-1; CDR3aa: AWSLRVSSYNEQF
abundance: NA; v_gene: TRBV7-9; j_gene: TRBJ2-5; CDR3aa: ASNFQGPGQETQY
abundance: NA; v_gene: TRBV2; j_gene: TRBJ2-7; CDR3aa: ASSDTNNSYEQY
abundance: many; v_gene: TRBV11-2; j_gene: TRBJ2-7; CDR3aa: ASSFSGSTGEQY
abundance: few; v_gene: TRBV18; j_gene: TRBJ1-2; CDR3aa: ASSPPIGRGNYGYT
abundance: few; v_gene: TRBV29-1; j_gene: TRBJ1-2; CDR3aa: SVDPGQSYGYT
abundance: many; v_gene: TRBV3-1; j_gene: TRBJ2-1; CDR3aa: ASSQGKSPYNEQF
abundance: many; v_gene: TRBV3-1; j_gene: TRBJ1-1; CDR3aa: ASSQDLGKSPEAF
abundance: many; v_gene: TRBV29-1; j_gene: TRBJ2-5; CDR3aa: SVDWGESGSGTQY
abundance: NA; v_gene: TRBV11-2; j_gene: TRBJ2-5; CDR3aa: ASSRAVGQETQY
abundance: NA; v_gene: TRBV11-3; j_gene: TRBJ2-7; CDR3aa: ASSPGTSGRSSYEQY
abundance: NA; v_gene: TRBV19; j_gene: TRBJ2-1; CDR3aa: ASNYQPGRGGQF
abundance: NA; v_gene: TRBV6-1; j_gene: TRBJ1-4; CDR3aa: ASSNPGQANEKLF
abundance: many; v_gene: TRBV30; j_gene: TRBJ2-7; CDR3aa: AWRPPGTGIYEQY
abundance: NA; v_gene: TRBV10-1; j_gene: TRBJ2-3; CDR3aa: ASSESSGRSDTQY
abundance: many; v_gene: TRBV30; j_gene: TRBJ2-1; CDR3aa: AWSQQF
abundance: NA; v_gene: TRBV14; j_gene: TRBJ2-2; CDR3aa: ASRPYLGSGELF
abundance: many; v_gene: TRBV20-1; j_gene: TRBJ1-5; CDR3aa: SAPPSNNQPQH
abundance: NA; v_gene: TRBV5-1; j_gene: TRBJ1-1; CDR3aa: ASTPGTPNTEAF
abundance: many; v_gene: TRBV14; j_gene: TRBJ2-3; CDR3aa: ASSQNRGYGTDTQY
abundance: few; v_gene: TRBV9; j_gene: TRBJ2-2; CDR3aa: ASSVNGELF
abundance: many; v_gene: TRBV3-1; j_gene: TRBJ2-4; CDR3aa: ASSQDLVAKNIQY
abundance: many; v_gene: TRBV27; j_gene: TRBJ2-7; CDR3aa: ASSSNFYEQY
abundance: NA; v_gene: TRBV19; j_gene: TRBJ2-7; CDR3aa: ASSRDYSGYYEQY
abundance: many; v_gene: TRBV2; j_gene: TRBJ2-1; CDR3aa: ASRMTSGSVGDEQF
abundance: few; v_gene: TRBV7-2; j_gene: TRBJ1-2; CDR3aa: ASSLAGRGLRSYGYT
abundance: many; v_gene: TRBV5-6; j_gene: TRBJ1-5; CDR3aa: ASSFAGGVQPQH
abundance: NA; v_gene: TRBV6-1; j_gene: TRBJ2-1; CDR3aa: ASSASSGGNEQF
abundance: NA; v_gene: TRBV10-1; j_gene: TRBJ2-1; CDR3aa: ASSVASRDEQF
abundance: NA; v_gene: TRBV13; j_gene: TRBJ2-7; CDR3aa: ASSSGGTSGTYEQY
abundance: few; v_gene: TRBV5-1; j_gene: TRBJ1-3; CDR3aa: ASSQNSGIPSNTIY
abundance: NA; v_gene: TRBV5-8; j_gene: TRBJ1-4; CDR3aa: ASSFGRAGEKLS
abundance: many; v_gene: TRBV12-3/TRBV12-4; j_gene: TRBJ2-3; CDR3aa: ASSFQVGDTQY
abundance: NA; v_gene: TRBV29-1; j_gene: TRBJ2-2; CDR3aa: SGESQFTGELF
abundance: few; v_gene: TRBV29-1; j_gene: TRBJ2-5; CDR3aa: SSKGAHTGGDWY
abundance: many; v_gene: TRBV30; j_gene: TRBJ1-1; CDR3aa: AWSFYRDMDTEAF
abundance: many; v_gene: TRBV7-9; j_gene: TRBJ2-5; CDR3aa: ASSPSRRSEGTQY
abundance: NA; v_gene: TRBV5-6; j_gene: TRBJ2-7; CDR3aa: ASSYGTGNNEQY
abundance: many; v_gene: TRBV11-2; j_gene: TRBJ2-7; CDR3aa: ASSLGITPTEEQY
abundance: few; v_gene: TRBV30; j_gene: TRBJ2-1; CDR3aa: AWQLDRRNEQF